Below, 32 T cell receptor beta chains from the same sample are listed, as sequenced in a study of T cell responses to AZD1222 COVID-19 vaccine. Using immunoSEQ multiplex PCR, the repertoire was profiled, and TCRdb retains in-frame clones only, with some absent. The sample lists about 97,000 clones, 70% to 90% seen once, with 2.8% in the top ten. The input for sequencing was peripheral blood, taken on day 0 of AZD1222 vaccination. The receptors were gathered from an adult in good health.

This chain connects TRBV5-1 to TRBJ1-4; D uncertain. The CDR3 is made up of 15 amino acids. CDR1 is SGHRS and CDR2 is YFSETQ in the germline V gene. Trimming took off 0 bases at V and 4 bases at J, with 10 bases between the two ends. The CDR3 region has the DNA TGCGCCAGCAGCTTGGGATGGGGAGTTAATGAAAAACTGTTTTTT. It encodes CASSLGWGVNEKLFF. The entire variable domain, with the rest obtained from reference TRBV5-1 and TRBJ1-4, is as follows: KAGVTQTPRYLIKTRGQQVTLSCSPISGHRSVSWYQQTPGQGLQFLFEYFSETQRNKGNFPGRFSGRQFSNSRSEMNVSTLELGDSALYLCASSLGWGVNEKLFFGSGTQLSVL.

The rearrangement links TRBV9 to TRBJ1-5; maybe TRBD1 (5 bases). V lost 1 base to trimming and J lost 5 bases, with 10 bases between them. This CDR3 comprises 14 residues. The germline V gene has CDR1 SGDLS and CDR2 YYNGEE. As DNA, the CDR3 is TGTGCCAGCAGCGTAACGACGGGGGATCAGCCCCAGCATTTT. Translation gives CASSVTTGDQPQHF.

The chain links TRBV19 to TRBJ2-5; 9 bases map to TRBD1. Germline assignment: CDR1 LNHDA and CDR2 SQIVND (reference sequence). This CDR3 is 15 amino acids long. V lost 5 bases and J lost 5; bases outside the gene matches: 9. The CDR3 DNA follows: TGTGCCAGTAGTTCTCCGGGACAGGGAGCTGAGACCCAGTACTTC. It is translated as CASSSPGQGAETQYF.

This chain links TRBV19 with TRBJ1-5; a possible D gene is TRBD1 (5 bases). Trimming took 7 bases from V and 0 from J, leaving 19 bases between them. CDR1 and CDR2 (germline): LNHDA, SQIVND (reference sequence). The CDR3 contains 17 residues. CDR3: CASTKVGGSYSNQPQHF. DNA of the CDR3: TGTGCCAGTACCAAAGTGGGGGGGTCCTATAGCAATCAGCCCCAGCATTTT.

This chain joins TRBV5-8 and TRBJ2-3; maybe TRBD2 (7 bases). The CDR3 totals 15 residues. Germline V lookup: CDR1 SGHTS, CDR2 YDEGEE. Trimming shortened V by 0 bases and J by 7 bases, and 15 bases separated the two germline ends. The CDR3: CASSLDGGPQYTQYF. DNA of the CDR3: TGTGCCAGCAGCTTGGACGGGGGGCCCCAGTATACGCAGTATTTT.

This clone has a single count. The J gene is TRBJ2-3, the V gene TRBV29-1; TRBD2 agrees at 9 bases. Per the germline V gene, CDR1 is SQVTM and CDR2 is ANQGSEA. V lost 7 bases to trimming and J lost 8 bases; unmatched junction nucleotides: 16. The CDR3 covers 15 residues. CDR3 amino acids: CSALTIVAGGATQYF. The CDR3 nucleotides read TGCAGCGCCTTGACCATAGTGGCGGGGGGGGCTACGCAGTATTTT.

CDR3 DNA sequence: TGTGCCACCTCGGCAGGGGTTACCGGGGAGCTGTTTTTT. Protein: CATSAGVTGELFF. This sequence joins TRBV7-2 and TRBJ2-2; D possibly corresponds to TRBD1 (6 bases). CDR1 is SGHTA, CDR2 FQGNSA, per germline. Trimming took 10 bases from V and 5 from J, leaving 14 bases between them. This CDR3 has 13 residues.

In nucleotides, the CDR3 is TGTGCCAGCACATACACGAACCAAGAGACCCAGTACTTC. This gives the protein CASTYTNQETQYF. J is TRBJ2-5 and V is TRBV6-5; no definite D call. V lost 7 bases to trimming and J lost 0 bases, with 9 bases between them. CDR1 is MNHEY and CDR2 is SVGAGI in the germline V gene. The CDR3 sequence is 13 residues long.

The rearrangement joins TRBV4-3 to TRBJ1-3, with a possible D match to TRBD1 (5 bases). V lost 0 bases to trimming and J lost 2 bases, with 8 bases between them. The CDR3 is 15 residues long. The V gene's germline CDR1 is LGHNA and CDR2 YSLEER. Written as DNA, the CDR3 is TGCGCCAGCAGCCAAGAACCAGGGACTGGAAACACCATATATTTT. Protein sequence: CASSQEPGTGNTIYF.

The rearrangement links TRBV7-2 to TRBJ2-3, with TRBD2 matching over 11 bases. Losses at the gene ends were 8 bases for V and 5 bases for J; bases not matched to a gene: 9. This CDR3 region has 15 residues. Germline V gene lookup returns CDR1 SGHTA and CDR2 FQGNSA. Here the CDR3 reads CASGSSGGVIDTQYF. The DNA of the CDR3 is TGTGCCAGCGGTAGTAGCGGGGGGGTCATAGATACGCAGTATTTT.

The chain is built from TRBV19 and TRBJ1-1; D is unresolved. Between the trimmed V and J ends, which lost 6 bases and 4 bases, there was a span of 15 bases. This CDR3 has 14 residues. Per the germline V gene, CDR1 is LNHDA and CDR2 is SQIVND (reference sequence). CDR3 sequence: CASRSFGQSTEAFF. In DNA, the CDR3 is TGTGCCAGTAGATCATTTGGGCAGTCCACTGAAGCTTTCTTT.

The chain links TRBV6-5 to TRBJ1-2; D is unclear. Per the germline V gene, CDR1 is MNHEY and CDR2 is SVGAGI. Deletions cut 2 bases from V and 4 bases from J, with 8 bases between. The CDR3 extends over 13 amino acids. The DNA of the CDR3 is TGTGCCAGCAGTTACGGAGAGAGCTATGGCTACACCTTC. Protein sequence: CASSYGESYGYTF.

The chain uses TRBV28 and TRBJ1-2, with a tentative D call TRBD1 (6 bases). The CDR3 loop spans 12 amino acids. V gave up 8 bases and J gave up 3 bases, with 10 bases separating them. CDR1 and CDR2 (germline): MDHEN, SYDVKM. CDR3 sequence reads: CASLTGHYGYTF. The CDR3 region has the DNA TGTGCCAGCCTGACAGGACACTATGGCTACACCTTC.

The chain carries TRBV5-1 and TRBJ2-2, with TRBD2 matching 8 bases. The ends lost 0 bases at V and 7 bases at J; junction bases unmatched: 8. The CDR3 loop spans 16 amino acids. Germline CDR1 is SGHRS and CDR2 is YFSETQ. The CDR3 reads CASSLVSGGPNGELFF. The CDR3 nucleotides are TGCGCCAGCAGCTTGGTGTCGGGGGGGCCGAACGGGGAGCTGTTTTTT. The full variable domain, with the rest looked up from reference TRBV5-1 and TRBJ2-2, is KAGVTQTPRYLIKTRGQQVTLSCSPISGHRSVSWYQQTPGQGLQFLFEYFSETQRNKGNFPGRFSGRQFSNSRSEMNVSTLELGDSALYLCASSLVSGGPNGELFFGEGSRLTVL.

Comment on this clone: Distinct nucleotide sequences in the sample also encode this CDR3. CDR3 bases: TGTGCCAGCTCCCTGGCGCCAACCTACGAGCAGTACTTC. Translating gives CASSLAPTYEQYF. The gene calls are TRBV9 and TRBJ2-7; no clear D. Germline values: CDR1 SGDLS, CDR2 YYNGEE. This CDR3 is 13 amino acids long. The germline V and J ends were trimmed by 7 bases and 2 bases, with 13 bases remaining between them.

The chain employs TRBV7-2 and TRBJ2-2; 8 bases map to TRBD2. The CDR3 spans 16 residues. Germline values: CDR1 SGHTA, CDR2 FQGNSA. Trimming removed 8 bases from V and 6 bases from J; junction bases left unmatched: 14. The CDR3 sequence is CASAPWAGGVPGELFF. The DNA for the CDR3 is TGTGCCAGCGCCCCGTGGGCGGGGGGTGTGCCCGGGGAGCTGTTTTTT. The entire variable domain, with the rest obtained from reference TRBV7-2 and TRBJ2-2, is as follows: GAGVSQSPSNKVTEKGKDVELRCDPISGHTALYWYRQSLGQGLEFLIYFQGNSAPDKSGLPSDRFSAERTGGSVSTLTIQRTQQEDSAVYLCASAPWAGGVPGELFFGEGSRLTVL.

This rearrangement joins TRBV12-3 or TRBV12-4 to TRBJ1-2, with D unclear. This CDR3 has 13 amino acids. V lost 1 base, J lost 4 bases, and 7 bases lay in between. The CDR3 protein is CASSLGRVYGYTF. The CDR3 bases are TGTGCCAGCAGTTTAGGACGGGTCTATGGCTACACCTTC.

The chain couples TRBV7-6 to TRBJ1-6; 7 bases agree with TRBD1. Germline CDR1 is SGHVS and CDR2 is FNYEAQ. Trimming took 1 base from V and 12 from J; bases not matched to a gene: 3. This CDR3 region has 13 residues. Here the CDR3 reads CASSLEGAGPLHF. The CDR3 DNA reads as TGTGCCAGCAGCTTAGAGGGGGCTGGACCCCTCCACTTT.

The rearrangement uses TRBV28 and TRBJ2-1, with 7 bases that match TRBD2. J was trimmed by 1 base and V by 10 bases; bases with no gene match: 7. Germline-derived CDR1 and CDR2 are MDHEN and SYDVKM. This CDR3 has 14 residues. CDR3 in DNA: TGTGCCACCGCGTCTAGCGGTTCCTACAATGAGCAGTTCTTC. The encoded protein is CATASSGSYNEQFF.

The V call is TRBV27, the J call TRBJ2-3, with 7 positions matching TRBD2. CDR3 size: 15 residues. Trimming at V came to 4 bases and at J to 2 bases, leaving 6 bases not matched to a gene. Germline CDR1 and CDR2: MNHEY and SMNVEV (reference sequence). In DNA, the CDR3 is TGTGCCAGCAGTTCCATAGCGGGCATCACAGATACGCAGTATTTT. Protein sequence: CASSSIAGITDTQYF.

This clone was detected once. This chain joins TRBV29-1 and TRBJ1-2; TRBD1 is a possible D gene (6 bases). In germline, CDR1 is SQVTM, CDR2 ANQGSEA. V gave up 5 bases and J gave up 6 bases, with 16 bases separating them. This CDR3 is built from 13 residues. In DNA form, the CDR3 reads TGCAGCGTTTTAAGAGGGGGTTCGGATGGCTACACCTTC. Amino acid sequence: CSVLRGGSDGYTF.

The genes are TRBV6-2 or TRBV6-3 and TRBJ1-2, with a possible D match to TRBD1 (5 bases). V dropped 5 bases and J dropped 2 bases, with 9 bases sitting between them. This CDR3 is 13 amino acids long. The V gene's germline CDR1 is MNHEY and CDR2 SVGEGT. This CDR3 is CASSRTTNYGYTF. The CDR3 DNA reads TGTGCCAGCAGTAGGACAACCAACTATGGCTACACCTTC.

This clone was detected only a few times. The CDR3 DNA reads as TGTGCCAGCAGTTTAGCGGGGGGGACGATCCAGTTCTTC. It specifies CASSLAGGTIQFF. J is TRBJ2-1 and V is TRBV6-2 or TRBV6-3; 11 nucleotides line up with TRBD2. Germline trimming cut 4 bases from V and 13 bases from J; bases unmatched to any gene: 6. CDR1 is MNHEY and CDR2 is SVGEGT in the germline V gene. The CDR3 consists of 13 residues.

The rearrangement uses TRBV6-5 and TRBJ2-6; D not certain. CDR1 is MNHEY and CDR2 is SVGAGI in the germline V gene. The CDR3 is made up of 14 amino acids. Trimming took off 5 bases at V and 4 bases at J, with 9 bases between the two ends. The chain's CDR3 is CASSTPEGANVLTF. The CDR3 DNA reads TGTGCCAGCAGTACCCCCGAAGGGGCCAACGTCCTGACTTTC.

This clone appeared once. The CDR3 here is CASTTSGASTDTQYF. DNA for the CDR3: TGTGCCAGCACTACGAGCGGGGCCAGCACAGATACGCAGTATTTT. The chain has TRBV7-3 and TRBJ2-3; 7 bases are a match to TRBD2. V trimming: 7 bases; J trimming: 0 bases; junction bases outside the gene matches: 7. This CDR3 spans 15 amino acids. CDR1 and CDR2 (germline): SGHTA, FQGTGA.

The J gene is TRBJ2-1, the V gene TRBV6-2 or TRBV6-3; 13 nucleotides match TRBD2. CDR3 size: 19 residues. CDR1 MNHEY and CDR2 SVGEGT come from the germline V gene. J lost 8 bases, V lost 0 bases, and 13 bases had no gene match. The CDR3 nucleotides read TGTGCCAGCAGTTACTCAGGAGGGAGGGGACTAGCGGGGCTCGATGAGCAGTTCTTC. Encoded protein: CASSYSGGRGLAGLDEQFF.

This chain connects TRBV9 to TRBJ1-2; TRBD1 might be the D (5 bases). The ends were cut back, 4 bases at V and 4 bases at J, with 17 bases in the middle. Germline CDR1 and CDR2: SGDLS and YYNGEE. This CDR3 contains 15 residues. The chain's CDR3 is CASSPPGTWGYGYTF. CDR3 nucleotide sequence: TGTGCCAGCAGCCCCCCGGGGACCTGGGGCTATGGCTACACCTTC.

The chain combines TRBV2 with TRBJ2-2; D is perhaps TRBD1 (5 bases). Looked up from germline, CDR1 is SNHLY and CDR2 is FYNNEI. Trimming left V 8 bases short and J 5 bases short, with 21 bases between. CDR3 length equals 16 residues. CDR3 residues: CASLQGHRSVTGELFF. The CDR3 nucleotides are TGTGCCAGCCTGCAGGGCCACCGCTCGGTGACCGGGGAGCTGTTTTTT.

The J gene is TRBJ2-1, the V gene TRBV6-5; D possibly corresponds to TRBD1 (5 bases). V was trimmed by 5 bases and J by 4 bases, leaving 15 bases between them. This CDR3 is 15 amino acids long. Germline CDR1 MNHEY, CDR2 SVGAGI. DNA of the CDR3: TGTGCCAGCAGTCTCGACAGAGGAAGTTACAATGAGCAGTTCTTC. Its protein is CASSLDRGSYNEQFF.

V and J are TRBV4-3 and TRBJ1-2; no reliable D call. Germline CDR1 LGHNA, CDR2 YSLEER. CDR3 length: 16 amino acids. V dropped 0 bases and J dropped 0 bases, with 11 bases sitting between them. CDR3 protein: CASSQDALDPNYGYTF. The CDR3, as DNA: TGCGCCAGCAGCCAAGACGCACTCGACCCTAACTATGGCTACACCTTC.

V and J are TRBV2 and TRBJ2-3; D is undetermined. The CDR3 covers 13 residues. Germline-derived CDR1 and CDR2 are SNHLY and FYNNEI. Trimming shortened V by 6 bases and J by 1 base, and 8 bases separated the two germline ends. The CDR3 sequence: CASSRVGTDTQYF. The CDR3 nucleotides read TGTGCCAGCAGCCGGGTCGGCACAGATACGCAGTATTTT.

The J gene is TRBJ1-6, the V gene TRBV7-8, with a tentative D call TRBD1 (5 bases). CDR1 SGHVS and CDR2 FQNEAQ come from the germline V gene. V was cut by 3 bases and J by 6 bases, with 12 bases left in between. This CDR3 has 15 amino acids. The CDR3 nucleotides are TGTGCCAGCAGCTTCCGCGGGACGGCTAATTCACCCCTCCACTTT. Protein product: CASSFRGTANSPLHF.